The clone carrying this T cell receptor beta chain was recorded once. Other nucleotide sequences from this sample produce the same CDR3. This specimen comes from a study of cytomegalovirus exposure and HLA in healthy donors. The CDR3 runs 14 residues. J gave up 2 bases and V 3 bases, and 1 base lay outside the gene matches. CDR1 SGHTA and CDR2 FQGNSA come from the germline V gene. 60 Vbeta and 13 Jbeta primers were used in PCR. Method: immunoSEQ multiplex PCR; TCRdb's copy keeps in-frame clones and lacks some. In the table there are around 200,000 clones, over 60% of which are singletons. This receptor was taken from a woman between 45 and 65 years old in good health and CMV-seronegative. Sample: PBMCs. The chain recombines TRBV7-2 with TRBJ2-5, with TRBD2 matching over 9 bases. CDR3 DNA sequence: TGTGCCAGCAGCTTGGCGGGGGGGCAAGAGACCCAGTACTTC. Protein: CASSLAGGQETQYF.